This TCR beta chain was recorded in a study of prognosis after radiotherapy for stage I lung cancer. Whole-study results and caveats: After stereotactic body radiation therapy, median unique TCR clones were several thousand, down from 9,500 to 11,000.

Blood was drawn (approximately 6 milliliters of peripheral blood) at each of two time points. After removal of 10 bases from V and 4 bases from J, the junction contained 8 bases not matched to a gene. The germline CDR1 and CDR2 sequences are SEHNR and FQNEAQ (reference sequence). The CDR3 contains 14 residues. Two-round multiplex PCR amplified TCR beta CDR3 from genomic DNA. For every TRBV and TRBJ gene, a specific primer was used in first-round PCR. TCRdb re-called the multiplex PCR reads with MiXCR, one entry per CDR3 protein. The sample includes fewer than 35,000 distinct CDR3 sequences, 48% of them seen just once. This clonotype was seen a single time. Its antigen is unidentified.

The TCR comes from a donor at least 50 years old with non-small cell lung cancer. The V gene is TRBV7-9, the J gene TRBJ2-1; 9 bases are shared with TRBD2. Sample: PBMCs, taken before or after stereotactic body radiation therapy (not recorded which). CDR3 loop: CATPTSGKYNEQFF. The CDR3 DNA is TGTGCCACCCCGACTAGCGGAAAGTACAATGAGCAGTTCTTC.